The table lists the clone carrying this TCR beta chain with a few counts. PBMCs, the starting material, were the source of sorted CD4+ and CD8+ T cells. This record belongs to a study of CD8+ T cells in alopecia areata. cDNA serving as the sequencing template came from extracted, reverse transcribed RNA. Clones were read by immunoSEQ multiplex PCR, and TCRdb kept only the in-frame ones, dropping some. The profile covers about 97,000 clones, with roughly 41% appearing a single time and about 1.4% taken by the ten largest. The CDR3 runs to 13 residues. Germline CDR1 SGHTA, CDR2 FQGNSA. The V gene end was trimmed by 5 bases and the J gene end by 9 bases; junction bases not matched to a gene: 9.

The clonotype was recovered from a human donor with alopecia areata. The chain carries TRBV7-2 and TRBJ2-7; 8 bases line up with TRBD2. The sequenced material came from CD4+ T cells sorted from blood. The CDR3 nucleotides read TGTGCCAGCAGCGCCGGGGGGGGTGCGACGCAGTACTTC. Protein sequence: CASSAGGGATQYF. The full variable domain, rest sourced from reference TRBV7-2 and TRBJ2-7, is GAGVSQSPSNKVTEKGKDVELRCDPISGHTALYWYRQSLGQGLEFLIYFQGNSAPDKSGLPSDRFSAERTGGSVSTLTIQRTQQEDSAVYLCASSAGGGATQYFGPGTRLTVT.